The sequence of this T cell receptor beta chain was determined in a study of identical twins. Germline CDR1 and CDR2: SEHNR and FQNEAQ (reference sequence). The CDR3 sequence is 13 residues long. V shed 1 base and J shed 9 bases, with 13 bases lying between them. TCRdb re-analysed the 5' RACE reads in MiXCR, keeping a single row per CDR3 protein. Of approximately 620,000 distinct CDR3 sequences detected, under 9% appear once; the ten largest clones hold approximately 0.94%. Study-wide points: The study found weaker excess twin sharing in beta out-of-frame sequences. Invariant MAIT and iNKT cells may have partly biased zero-insertion analyses. These conclusions were based on statistical analysis (cross-sectional, not following the same donors). The abundant beta clonotypes from cord blood had fewer insertions, and memory repertoires had none of this.

Many counts were recorded for this clonotype. Antigen specificity is unknown. This same sample was also part of a study on yellow fever vaccine responses in identical twins.

V is TRBV7-9 and J is TRBJ2-7; D is possibly TRBD1 (6 bases). Sequenced material: PBMCs. This receptor was identified in a woman in her late teens or twenties in good health. In nucleotides, the CDR3 is TGTGCCAGCAGCTTAGTGGTGGGGGCGCCGCAGTACTTC. This gives the protein CASSLVVGAPQYF.